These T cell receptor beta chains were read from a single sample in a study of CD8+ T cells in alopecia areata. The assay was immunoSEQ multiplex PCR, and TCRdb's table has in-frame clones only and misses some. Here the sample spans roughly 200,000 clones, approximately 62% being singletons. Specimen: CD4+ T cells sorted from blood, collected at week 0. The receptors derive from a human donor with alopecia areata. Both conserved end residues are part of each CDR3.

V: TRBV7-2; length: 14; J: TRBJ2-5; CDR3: CASSPATSQETQYF
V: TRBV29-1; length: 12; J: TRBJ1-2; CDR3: CSVLTGLGGYTF
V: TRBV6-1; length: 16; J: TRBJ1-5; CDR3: CASSDEQGRKYQPQHF
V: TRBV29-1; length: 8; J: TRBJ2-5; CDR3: CSVAPQYF
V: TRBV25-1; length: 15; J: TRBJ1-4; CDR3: CASSEAGQRNEKLFF
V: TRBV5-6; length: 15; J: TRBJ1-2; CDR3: CASSWGQGYNYGYTF
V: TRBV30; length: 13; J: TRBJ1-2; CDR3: CACTTGGYYGYTF
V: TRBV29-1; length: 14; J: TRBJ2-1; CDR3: CSVGTGSSYNEQFF
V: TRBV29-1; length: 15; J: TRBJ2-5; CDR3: CSVQRTGGPIETQYF
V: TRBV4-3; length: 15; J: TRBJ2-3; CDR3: CASSQDPTRTDTQYF
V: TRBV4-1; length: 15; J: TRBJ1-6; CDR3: CASSQDAAANSPLHF
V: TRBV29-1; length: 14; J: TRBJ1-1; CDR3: CSVQQGARSTEAFF
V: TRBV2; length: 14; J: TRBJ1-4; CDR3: CASSADRGREKLFF
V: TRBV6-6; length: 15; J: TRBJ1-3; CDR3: CATAVGGRTGNTIYF
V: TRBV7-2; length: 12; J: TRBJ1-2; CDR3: CASSLARVGYTF
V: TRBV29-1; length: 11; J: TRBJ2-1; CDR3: CSVGRGNEQFF
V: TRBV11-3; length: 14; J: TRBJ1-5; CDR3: CASSRGCFYQPQHF
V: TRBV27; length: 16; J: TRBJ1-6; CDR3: CASRIQGWLDNSPLHF
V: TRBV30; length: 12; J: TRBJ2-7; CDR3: CAWSVPFLEQYF
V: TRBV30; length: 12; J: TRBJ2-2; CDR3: CAGTTGPGELFF